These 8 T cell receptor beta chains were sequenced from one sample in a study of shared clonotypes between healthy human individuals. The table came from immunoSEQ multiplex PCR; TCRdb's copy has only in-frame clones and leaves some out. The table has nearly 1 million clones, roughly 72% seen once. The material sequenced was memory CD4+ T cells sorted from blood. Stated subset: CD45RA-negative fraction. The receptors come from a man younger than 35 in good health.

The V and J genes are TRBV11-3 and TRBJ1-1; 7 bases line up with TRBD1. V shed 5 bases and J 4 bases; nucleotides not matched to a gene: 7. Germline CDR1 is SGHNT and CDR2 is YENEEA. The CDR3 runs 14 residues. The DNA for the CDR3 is TGTGCCAGCAGCCCAGGGGGTATGGGCACTGAAGCTTTCTTT. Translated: CASSPGGMGTEAFF.

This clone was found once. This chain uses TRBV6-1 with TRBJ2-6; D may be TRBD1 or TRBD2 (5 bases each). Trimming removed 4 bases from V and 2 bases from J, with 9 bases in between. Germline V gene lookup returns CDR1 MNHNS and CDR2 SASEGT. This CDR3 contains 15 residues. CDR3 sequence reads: CASSVGGTGANVLTF. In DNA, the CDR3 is TGTGCCAGCAGTGTTGGGGGAACTGGGGCCAACGTCCTGACTTTC.

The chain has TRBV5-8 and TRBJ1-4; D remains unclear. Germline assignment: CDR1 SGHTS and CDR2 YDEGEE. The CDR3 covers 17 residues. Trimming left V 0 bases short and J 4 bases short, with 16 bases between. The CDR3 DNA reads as TGTGCCAGCAGCTTGGCCGGGCGGCTAGATTTTAATGAAAAACTGTTTTTT. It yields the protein CASSLAGRLDFNEKLFF.

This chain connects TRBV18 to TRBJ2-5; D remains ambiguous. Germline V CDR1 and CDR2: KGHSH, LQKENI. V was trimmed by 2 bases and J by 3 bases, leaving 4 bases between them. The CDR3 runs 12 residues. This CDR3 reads CASSPLEETQYF. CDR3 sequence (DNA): TGTGCCAGCTCACCATTAGAAGAGACCCAGTACTTC.

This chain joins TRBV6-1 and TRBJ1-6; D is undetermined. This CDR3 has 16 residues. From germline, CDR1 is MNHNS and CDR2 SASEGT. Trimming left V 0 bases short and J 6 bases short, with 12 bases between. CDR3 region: CASSEARSLGNSPLHF. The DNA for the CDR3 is TGTGCCAGCAGTGAAGCAAGGTCCCTCGGTAATTCACCCCTCCACTTT.

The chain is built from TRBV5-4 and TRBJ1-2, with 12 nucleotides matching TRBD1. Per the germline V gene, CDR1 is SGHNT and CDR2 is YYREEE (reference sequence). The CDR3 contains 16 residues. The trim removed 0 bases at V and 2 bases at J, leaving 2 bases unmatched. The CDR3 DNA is TGTGCCAGCAGCTTGGGGGGACAGGGGGCAAACTATGGCTACACCTTC. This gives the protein CASSLGGQGANYGYTF.

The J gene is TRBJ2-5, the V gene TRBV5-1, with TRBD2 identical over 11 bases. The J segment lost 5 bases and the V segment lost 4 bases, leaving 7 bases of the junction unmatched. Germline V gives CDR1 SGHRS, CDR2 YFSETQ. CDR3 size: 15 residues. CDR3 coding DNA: TGCGCCAGCAGCCCTGGACTAGCGGGTTGGGAGACCCAGTACTTC. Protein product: CASSPGLAGWETQYF.

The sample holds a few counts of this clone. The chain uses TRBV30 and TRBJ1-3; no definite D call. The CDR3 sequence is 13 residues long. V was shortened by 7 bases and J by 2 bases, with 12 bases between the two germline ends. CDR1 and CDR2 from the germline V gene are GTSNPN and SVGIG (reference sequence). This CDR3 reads CASTLGTGNTIYF. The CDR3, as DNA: TGTGCCTCGACGCTGGGGACTGGAAACACCATATATTTT.